The present entry profiles one T cell receptor beta chain with its context. Its antigen is not identified. These data come from a study of cytomegalovirus exposure and HLA in healthy donors. Findings and caveats of the study: In vitro work confirmed that a few CMV-associated chains recognize CMV antigens. Rare TCR sequences predominated, though certain public TCRs were found in many donors. 164 TCR beta chains were listed as cytomegalovirus-associated.

TCRdb keeps only in-frame clones here, not all; method: immunoSEQ multiplex PCR. This sample has a few hundred thousand clones, with about nine tenths found just once. Trimming left V 4 bases short and J 3 bases short, with 8 bases between. In germline, CDR1 is LGHNA, CDR2 YSLEER. The CDR3 is 13 residues long. Sequencing used PBMCs. This clonotype was sampled from a woman between 25 and 40 years old in good health and CMV-seronegative. This sequence joins TRBV4-3 and TRBJ2-3; perhaps TRBD2 as D (6 bases). The CDR3 loop is CASSRGTTDTQYF. In DNA form, the CDR3 reads TGCGCCAGCAGCCGAGGGACTACAGATACGCAGTATTTT.